Only a few counts were recorded for the clone carrying this T cell receptor (beta chain). No antigen is known for it. This was the immunoSEQ v3 assay. Libraries were sequenced to approximately 2 million read pairs (survey) or roughly 4.5-6.5 million (deep). Some clones are missing from TCRdb's copy, which holds only in-frame ones; the method was immunoSEQ multiplex PCR. The data contain 50,000 or so clones, less than 85% of them singletons. CDR1 and CDR2 (germline): SGDLS, YYNGEE. V gave up 0 bases and J gave up 5 bases, with 14 bases separating them. CDR3 length: 15 residues. The sample belongs to a study of TIL therapy for anti-PD-1-resistant metastatic lung cancer. As for the study in general: By whole-exome sequencing, median non-synonymous tumor mutation burden was less than 1.8 mutations per megabase.

Notes on the study in general: Many TIL product clones were absent from baseline tumor, suggesting clonal contraction.

Time point denoted: pre-treatment sample, taken before nivolumab and TIL therapy. Pleural nodules or supraclavicular lymph nodes made up most of the excised metastases sampled. Patients then received nivolumab; progressors got lymphodepletion, TIL and IL-2. The origin of this receptor is a person aged 25-85 years with non-small cell lung cancer. The V and J genes are TRBV9 and TRBJ2-5, with D possibly TRBD1 on 5 matching bases. The sequencing used tumor tissue, collected at baseline. CDR3 sequence: CASSVAQGGRETQYF. The CDR3 DNA reads as TGTGCCAGCAGCGTAGCTCAGGGTGGACGGGAGACCCAGTACTTC. Combining the CDR3 with reference TRBV9 and TRBJ2-5 gives the whole variable domain DSGVTQTPKHLITATGQRVTLRCSPRSGDLSVYWYQQSLDQGLQFLIQYYNGEERAKGNILERFSAQQFPDLHSELNLSSLELGDSALYFCASSVAQGGRETQYFGPGTRLLVL.